Listed below are T cell receptor beta chains from one sample, sequenced in a study of cytomegalovirus exposure and HLA in healthy donors. The data were produced by immunoSEQ multiplex PCR, yet TCRdb's version contains in-frame clones alone and is incomplete. The table includes approximately 210,000 clones, about 80% detected once. Sequenced: PBMCs. These receptors were taken from a woman aged 45-65 years in good health and CMV-seropositive. Each CDR3 is given with its conserved first and last residue. Only some rows state a clone size, as once, few, many or a class for expanded clones.

abundance: .
v_gene: TRBV7-9
CDR3aa: CASSFGGETGELFF

abundance: .
v_gene: TRBV5-4
CDR3aa: CASSLGSFDTQYF

abundance: .
v_gene: TRBV6-4
CDR3aa: CASSRTVGSPLHF

abundance: .
v_gene: TRBV30
CDR3aa: CAWRRGSQETQYF

abundance: .
v_gene: TRBV7-6
CDR3aa: CASSPTRAVSDTPYF

abundance: .
v_gene: TRBV7-3
CDR3aa: CASSLDQGEQYF

abundance: few
v_gene: TRBV30
CDR3aa: CAWSRGTNYGYTF

abundance: .
v_gene: TRBV5-5
CDR3aa: CASSFIPRQANTGELFF

abundance: once
v_gene: TRBV7-9
CDR3aa: CASSLAAGELFF

abundance: .
v_gene: TRBV7-8
CDR3aa: CASSFRTTGEPYEQYF

abundance: .
v_gene: TRBV6-5
CDR3aa: CASRKEGRNTEAFF

abundance: .
v_gene: TRBV5-1
CDR3aa: CASSLEPAGRQYTEAFF

abundance: once
v_gene: TRBV11-1
CDR3aa: CASSSRDRGRETQYF

abundance: .
v_gene: TRBV7-9
CDR3aa: CASSRPFAAGPTHEQFF

abundance: .
v_gene: TRBV7-3
CDR3aa: CASSRGGSGNTIYF

abundance: .
v_gene: TRBV10-3
CDR3aa: CAISGGKQGAFF

abundance: few
v_gene: TRBV19
CDR3aa: CASNTGRVQPQHF

abundance: .
v_gene: TRBV18
CDR3aa: CASSPPGLARETQYF

abundance: few
v_gene: TRBV18
CDR3aa: CASSPRRQGSTGELFF

abundance: .
v_gene: TRBV28
CDR3aa: CASSSRLAGAYNEQFF

abundance: few
v_gene: TRBV5-4
CDR3aa: CASSLRTGTTNEKLFF

abundance: once
v_gene: TRBV30
CDR3aa: CAWSPLGGTSPLHF

abundance: few
v_gene: TRBV4-1
CDR3aa: CASSQDRRGIWPQHF

abundance: few
v_gene: TRBV15
CDR3aa: CATSRGLVSRISGYTF

abundance: .
v_gene: TRBV4-1
CDR3aa: CASSQGLAGGKNTGELFF

abundance: .
v_gene: TRBV13
CDR3aa: CASSLKVTVNTEAFF

abundance: .
v_gene: TRBV6-5
CDR3aa: CASRRTRQGNQPQHF

abundance: .
v_gene: TRBV6-5
CDR3aa: CASSYSPGLTYEQYF

abundance: .
v_gene: TRBV5-1
CDR3aa: CASSLGLAGPTGEQFF

abundance: .
v_gene: TRBV5-4
CDR3aa: CASSPGTNQETQYF

abundance: once
v_gene: TRBV9
CDR3aa: CASSVGGVGADTQYF

abundance: .
v_gene: TRBV5-1
CDR3aa: CASSLGQGMYEQYF

abundance: .
v_gene: TRBV6-5
CDR3aa: CASSRTFVETQYF

abundance: .
v_gene: TRBV7-2
CDR3aa: CASSLAGSGGQDTQYF

abundance: .
v_gene: TRBV30
CDR3aa: CAWRGAGYEQYF

abundance: .
v_gene: TRBV6-1
CDR3aa: CASTNRGSGDSPLHF

abundance: .
v_gene: TRBV5-1
CDR3aa: CASSLGRDPKETQYF

abundance: .
v_gene: TRBV5-4
CDR3aa: CASSFGGTEAFF

abundance: once
v_gene: TRBV12-2
CDR3aa: CASRLAAEGAWTSGVYEQYF

abundance: .
v_gene: TRBV7-2
CDR3aa: CASSLEQQETQYF

abundance: few
v_gene: TRBV4-1
CDR3aa: CASSQPDRESQPQHF

abundance: .
v_gene: TRBV18
CDR3aa: CASSPVRENYEQYF

abundance: .
v_gene: TRBV11-2
CDR3aa: CASSLLRASWTGTEAFF